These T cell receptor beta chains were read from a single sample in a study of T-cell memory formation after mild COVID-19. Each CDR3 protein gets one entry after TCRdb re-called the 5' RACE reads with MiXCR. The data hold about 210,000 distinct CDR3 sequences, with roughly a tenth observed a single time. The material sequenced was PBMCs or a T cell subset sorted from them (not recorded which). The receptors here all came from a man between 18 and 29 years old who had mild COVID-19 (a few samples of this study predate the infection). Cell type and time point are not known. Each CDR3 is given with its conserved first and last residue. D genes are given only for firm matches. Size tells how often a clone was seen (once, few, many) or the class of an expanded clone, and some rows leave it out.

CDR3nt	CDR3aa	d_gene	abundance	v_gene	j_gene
TGTGCCACCAGTGACATCGACCCGAGCTCCTACAATGAGCAGTTCTTC	CATSDIDPSSYNEQFF	-	few	TRBV24-1	TRBJ2-1
TGTGCCAGCAGTTTTTCCATCACAGGGGCCCTCGGCTACACCTTC	CASSFSITGALGYTF	TRBD1	-	TRBV6-5	TRBJ1-2
TGTGCCAGCAGTTTCGAGCGACAGGGGTTCGCCGGGGAGCTGTTTTTT	CASSFERQGFAGELFF	TRBD1	few	TRBV12-3/TRBV12-4	TRBJ2-2
TGTGCCAGCACCTTAGGGGAGTTTTATTCACCCCTCCACTTT	CASTLGEFYSPLHF	-	few	TRBV2	TRBJ1-6
TGTGCCAGCAGCTTTAGAACTGTGCTTGAAGCTTTCTTT	CASSFRTVLEAFF	-	-	TRBV7-8	TRBJ1-1
TGTGCCAGCAGCCAAGGACTGGGACGCTCCTCTGGAAACACCATATATTTT	CASSQGLGRSSGNTIYF	-	few	TRBV14	TRBJ1-3
TGCGCCAGCAGCCAAAGGGCTAGCGGGGGTATCGTCGCAGATACGCAGTATTTT	CASSQRASGGIVADTQYF	TRBD2	few	TRBV4-3	TRBJ2-3
TGCAGCGTGACGACAGGCCGACATCAGCCCCAGCATTTT	CSVTTGRHQPQHF	-	few	TRBV29-1	TRBJ1-5
TGCAGTGCTAGACCGCGACGACAGGGGGGTGAGGCTTTCTTT	CSARPRRQGGEAFF	TRBD1	few	TRBV20-1	TRBJ1-1
TGTGCCAGCAGCTCCGTCCGGGACAGGGCCTACGAGCAGTACTTC	CASSSVRDRAYEQYF	TRBD1	-	TRBV11-2	TRBJ2-7
TGTGCCAGCAGCGTAGGAGTGGCTAGCGGGGTTACCGGGGAGCTGTTTTTT	CASSVGVASGVTGELFF	TRBD2	few	TRBV9	TRBJ2-2
TGCGCCAGCAGCTTGGGACAGTATAATGAAAAACTGTTTTTT	CASSLGQYNEKLFF	TRBD1	few	TRBV4-1	TRBJ1-4
TGTGCCAAGACGGGAATATCCTCTGGGGCCAACGTCCTGACTTTC	CAKTGISSGANVLTF	-	few	TRBV7-2	TRBJ2-6
TGTGCCAGCAGCTTAGCGCAGGGGAGCCATGGCTACACCTTC	CASSLAQGSHGYTF	-	-	TRBV7-9	TRBJ1-2
TGTGCCAGCAGCTCCGGGACAGGGTTTAACTATGGCTACACCTTC	CASSSGTGFNYGYTF	TRBD1	few	TRBV5-5	TRBJ1-2
TGTGCCAGCAGCTTAGTGCCCGGAATCAGCTCCTACGAGCAGTACTTC	CASSLVPGISSYEQYF	-	-	TRBV7-2	TRBJ2-7